The 2 T cell receptor beta chains below all came from one sample that was sequenced in a study of CD8 T cells in Susac syndrome. Reverse transcription of 0.5 to 1 ug RNA was performed with random hexamers. In TCRdb, the immunoSEQ multiplex PCR reads were re-called with MiXCR into one record per CDR3 protein. This table has 150,000 to 200,000 distinct CDR3 sequences, approximately 96% appearing once. Specimen: CD4+ T cells from PBMCs. The receptors were gathered from a human donor in good health.

The chain is built from TRBV19 and TRBJ1-6; a possible D gene is TRBD1 (5 bases). The ends were cut back, 9 bases at V and 6 bases at J, with 21 bases in the middle. The CDR3 runs to 16 residues. Germline V gives CDR1 LNHDA, CDR2 SQIVND (reference sequence). CDR3: CASTEARGSGNSPLHF. For the CDR3, the DNA is TGTGCCAGCACCGAGGCGAGGGGCTCGGGTAATTCACCCCTCCACTTT.

The genes are TRBV24-1 and TRBJ2-1; 7 bases line up with TRBD1. Trimming cost V 3 bases and J 7 bases; bases outside gene matches: 5. There are 14 residues in the CDR3. Germline V gene lookup returns CDR1 KGHDR and CDR2 SFDVKD. DNA for the CDR3: TGTGCCACCAGTGATCCCGGGACAGCAAATGAGCAGTTCTTC. It translates to CATSDPGTANEQFF.